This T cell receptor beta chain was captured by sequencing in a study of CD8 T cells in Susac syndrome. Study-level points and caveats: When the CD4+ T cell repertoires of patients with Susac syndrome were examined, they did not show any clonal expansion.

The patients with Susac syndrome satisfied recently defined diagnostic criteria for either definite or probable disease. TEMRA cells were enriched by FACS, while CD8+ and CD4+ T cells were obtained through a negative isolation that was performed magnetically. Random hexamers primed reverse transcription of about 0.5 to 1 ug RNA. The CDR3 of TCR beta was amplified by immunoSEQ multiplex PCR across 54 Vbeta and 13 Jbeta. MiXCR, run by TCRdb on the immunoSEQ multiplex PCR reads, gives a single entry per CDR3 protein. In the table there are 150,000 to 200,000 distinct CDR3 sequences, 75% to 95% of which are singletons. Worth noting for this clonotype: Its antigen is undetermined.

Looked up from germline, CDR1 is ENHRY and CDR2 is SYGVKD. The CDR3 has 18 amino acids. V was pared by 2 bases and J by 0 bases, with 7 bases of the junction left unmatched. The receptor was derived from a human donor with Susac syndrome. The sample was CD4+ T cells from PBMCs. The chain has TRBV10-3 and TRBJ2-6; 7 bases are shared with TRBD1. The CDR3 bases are TGTGCCATCAGTGAGCGACAGGGACCACACTCTGGGGCCAACGTCCTGACTTTC. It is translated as CAISERQGPHSGANVLTF.